A single sample gave rise to the 21 T cell receptor beta chains below, sequenced in a study of T cell responses to AZD1222 COVID-19 vaccine. TCRdb's copy holds only in-frame clones and misses some; the assay was immunoSEQ multiplex PCR. The sample holds approximately 130,000 clones, approximately 85% seen once. Here the sequenced sample was peripheral blood, taken on day 0 of AZD1222 vaccination. The source of these receptors is an adult in good health.

The rearrangement joins TRBV29-1 to TRBJ2-1, with a weak D call TRBD1 (5 bases). The CDR3 contains 11 residues. Trimming removed 7 bases from V and 3 bases from J, with 7 bases in between. Germline CDR1 SQVTM, CDR2 ANQGSEA. CDR3 residues: CSGGRYNEQFF. The CDR3, as DNA: TGCAGCGGGGGCCGCTACAATGAGCAGTTCTTC.

V gene TRBV21-1 combines with J gene TRBJ1-4. TRBV21-1 is classified as a pseudogene. CDR3 length equals 17 residues. The CDR3: CASSKRVSEGRYEKLFF. DNA of the CDR3: TGTGCCAGCAGCAAACGAGTAAGCGAAGGACGCTATGAAAAACTGTTTTTT.

The CDR3 protein is CASSLQGTIGGYTF. The DNA of the CDR3 is TGTGCCAGCAGCCTACAGGGTACTATCGGTGGCTACACCTTC. This chain uses TRBV6-6 with TRBJ1-2; TRBD1 is a possible D gene (6 bases). Germline loops: CDR1 MNHNY, CDR2 SVGAGI (reference sequence). V was pared by 6 bases and J by 7 bases, with 18 bases between. This CDR3 is 14 amino acids long.

The chain is built from TRBV4-1 and TRBJ2-7, with 8 bases aligning to TRBD1. Germline V CDR1 and CDR2: MGHRA, YSYEKL. This CDR3 contains 15 residues. With V trimmed by 8 bases and J by 4 bases, 13 bases remained unmatched. The CDR3 loop reads CASGRGRQGPYEQYF. CDR3 DNA sequence: TGCGCCAGCGGCCGGGGGAGACAGGGGCCATACGAGCAGTACTTC.

The V and J genes are TRBV5-3 and TRBJ2-3; TRBD2 matches at 8 bases. TRBV5-3 has ORF status, its function being uncertain. The V segment lost 2 bases and the J segment 6 bases; nucleotides outside the gene matches: 32. CDR3 length: 23 residues. Here the CDR3 DNA reads TGTGCCAGAAGCTTAGCGGGAGAGTCGGTACGGTGGGAGCCGCGTGGCCGTTCGGATACGCAGTATTTT. Amino acids: CARSLAGESVRWEPRGRSDTQYF.

The chain uses TRBV10-3 and TRBJ2-6, with D unresolved. The V and J ends lost 2 bases and 2 bases respectively, with 7 bases between them. Germline CDR1 reads ENHRY; CDR2 reads SYGVKD. This CDR3 comprises 15 residues. CDR3 in DNA: TGTGCCATCAGTGAGGTCTCTCCTGGGGCCAACGTCCTGACTTTC. It specifies CAISEVSPGANVLTF.

This clone was observed a few times. The rearrangement joins TRBV5-4 to TRBJ2-3; D unclear. V was pared by 2 bases and J by 1 base, with 11 bases between. The germline gives CDR1 SGHNT, CDR2 YYREEE (reference sequence). This CDR3 has 15 amino acids. CDR3 DNA: TGTGCCAGCAGCTTCAAGGGAAGGGGCACAGATACGCAGTATTTT. This encodes CASSFKGRGTDTQYF.

The chain joins TRBV7-6 to TRBJ2-2; TRBD2 matches at 11 bases. Per germline, CDR1 SGHVS and CDR2 FNYEAQ. The CDR3 has 15 residues. The V and J ends lost 3 bases and 7 bases, in that order; junction bases with no gene match: 4. As DNA, the CDR3 is TGTGCCAGCAGCTTTAGCGGGGGGGCTGACGGGGAGCTGTTTTTT. Its translation: CASSFSGGADGELFF.

The chain combines TRBV28 with TRBJ2-7; 7 positions agree with TRBD1. The CDR3 contains 16 residues. The junction had 13 bases not matched to a gene; V was cut back by 3 bases and J by 5 bases. Per germline, CDR1 MDHEN and CDR2 SYDVKM. The CDR3 region has the DNA TGTGCCAGCAGTTTTACCTACAGGGGTACCGGCCACGAGCAGTACTTC. Translated, it gives CASSFTYRGTGHEQYF.

For the CDR3, the DNA is TGTGCCAGTAGTATTGGTGTGCAGAGCCGTTACGAGCAGTACTTC. Encoded protein: CASSIGVQSRYEQYF. The rearrangement joins TRBV19 to TRBJ2-7; no clear D. This CDR3 contains 15 residues. V shed 3 bases and J shed 4 bases, with 16 bases lying between them. Germline values: CDR1 LNHDA, CDR2 SQIVND (reference sequence).

This rearrangement joins TRBV10-3 to TRBJ2-7; 11 nucleotides line up with TRBD2. This CDR3 has 14 residues. The J segment lost 5 bases and the V segment lost 11 bases, leaving 11 bases of the junction unmatched. The V gene's germline CDR1 is ENHRY and CDR2 SYGVKD. DNA of the CDR3: TGTGCCGTCGCTCCGGGACTAGCGGCCGACGAGCAGTACTTC. This encodes CAVAPGLAADEQYF.

V gene TRBV6-1 combines with J gene TRBJ2-1; 12 bases match TRBD2. This CDR3 is 15 amino acids long. CDR1 and CDR2 from the germline V gene are MNHNS and SASEGT. The V and J ends lost 1 base and 9 bases, in that order; junction bases with no gene match: 4. CDR3 amino acids: CASSEGLAGGREQFF. The CDR3 DNA sequence: TGTGCCAGCAGTGAAGGTCTAGCGGGAGGGCGTGAGCAGTTCTTC.

V is TRBV7-3 and J is TRBJ2-5; TRBD1 matches at 9 bases. CDR3 length: 15 amino acids. Per germline, CDR1 SGHTA and CDR2 FQGTGA. The V gene end was trimmed by 5 bases and the J gene end by 4 bases; junction bases not matched to a gene: 8. This chain's CDR3 is CASSPRDRERETQYF. DNA for the CDR3: TGTGCCAGCAGCCCACGGGACAGGGAAAGAGAGACCCAGTACTTC.

V gene TRBV28 combines with J gene TRBJ2-7, with D hard to call. Trimming took 7 bases from V and 0 from J, leaving 10 bases between them. The germline V gene encodes CDR1 MDHEN and CDR2 SYDVKM. The CDR3 consists of 13 residues. The CDR3 loop is CASTGVTSYEQYF. The CDR3 DNA is TGTGCCAGCACAGGCGTTACCTCCTACGAGCAGTACTTC.

The chain links TRBV30 to TRBJ1-5, with 8 bases aligning to TRBD1. With V trimmed by 5 bases and J by 3 bases, 6 bases remained unmatched. Germline assignment: CDR1 GTSNPN and CDR2 SVGIG (reference sequence). The CDR3 contains 14 residues. CDR3 nucleotides: TGTGCCTGGGGACAGGGCGGTTACAATCAGCCCCAGCATTTT. Encoded protein: CAWGQGGYNQPQHF.

The J gene is TRBJ2-7, the V gene TRBV5-4; the match to TRBD1 covers 7 bases. V shed 3 bases, J shed 4 bases, and the junction held 16 bases outside the gene matches. The V gene's germline CDR1 is SGHNT and CDR2 YYREEE (reference sequence). This CDR3 has 17 amino acids. CDR3 protein: CASSSITTGASFYEQYF. CDR3 coding DNA: TGTGCCAGCAGCTCAATTACTACAGGGGCCTCTTTTTACGAGCAGTACTTC.

The chain employs TRBV2 and TRBJ1-3; a weak D match, TRBD1 (6 bases). The CDR3 covers 17 residues. Germline CDR1 SNHLY, CDR2 FYNNEI. V lost 7 bases and J 0 bases, leaving 19 bases between the germline ends. This chain's CDR3 is CASILEGGSSSGNTIYF. The CDR3 nucleotides read TGTGCCAGCATCCTTGAGGGGGGATCTTCCTCTGGAAACACCATATATTTT.

The chain employs TRBV30 and TRBJ1-3, with D tentatively TRBD1 (6 bases). Between the trimmed V and J ends, which lost 0 bases and 7 bases, there was a span of 10 bases. This CDR3 comprises 13 residues. In germline, CDR1 is GTSNPN, CDR2 SVGIG (reference sequence). The CDR3 DNA follows: TGTGCCTGGAGTGTACAGGGACGGAACACCATATATTTT. Amino acids: CAWSVQGRNTIYF.

The gene calls are TRBV7-7 and TRBJ2-2; TRBD2 matches at 7 bases. Trimming removed 0 bases from V and 3 bases from J; junction bases left unmatched: 4. The CDR3 sequence is 16 residues long. Looked up from germline, CDR1 is SSHAT and CDR2 is FNYEAQ (reference sequence). CDR3 sequence (DNA): TGTGCCAGCAGCTTAGCGGGCGGGGGATACACCGGGGAGCTGTTTTTT. This sequence encodes CASSLAGGGYTGELFF.

J is TRBJ2-7 and V is TRBV25-1; TRBD1 aligns across 8 bases. J was trimmed by 7 bases and V by 7 bases; bases with no gene match: 12. CDR1 and CDR2 (germline): MGHDK, SYGVNS. CDR3 length equals 14 residues. CDR3 nucleotide sequence: TGTGCCAGCATTCCGGGACAGGCCCCCTGGGAGCAGTACTTC. It specifies CASIPGQAPWEQYF.

This chain joins TRBV5-1 and TRBJ2-5; no firm D call. Trimming took 3 bases from V and 3 from J, leaving 15 bases between them. There are 15 residues in the CDR3. Germline V gene lookup returns CDR1 SGHRS and CDR2 YFSETQ. CDR3 nucleotide sequence: TGCGCCAGCAGCTCCCCGGCTGACGAGAAAGAGACCCAGTACTTC. Its translation: CASSSPADEKETQYF.